The 2 T cell receptor beta chains in this list originate from one sample, sequenced in a study of human T cells and chemical hapten exposure. Time point denoted: healthy volunteer bleed at 2 weeks. Unfractionated whole blood was the source from which total RNA was extracted. Using its own MiXCR run on the RACE reads, TCRdb lists one record per CDR3 protein. The profile shows more than 70,000 distinct CDR3 sequences, approximately 9% of them singletons. The sample comprised whole blood. The receptor set was obtained from a female donor in good health. Some clones in this sample may be carry-over from other donors' samples.

V gene TRBV28 combines with J gene TRBJ2-7; 8 bases are shared with TRBD2. This CDR3 has 13 amino acids. The germline gives CDR1 MDHEN, CDR2 SYDVKM. The J segment lost 4 bases and the V segment lost 6 bases, leaving 5 bases of the junction unmatched. The CDR3 region is CASSPGGGYEQYF. Written as DNA, the CDR3 is TGTGCCAGCAGCCCGGGGGGGGGTTACGAGCAGTACTTC.

This clonotype was seen a few times. The genes are TRBV30 and TRBJ1-5, with no clear D. Trimming stripped 0 bases from V and 6 bases from J, with 12 bases between. The CDR3 extends over 14 amino acids. Germline assignment: CDR1 GTSNPN and CDR2 SVGIG (reference sequence). The CDR3 is CAWSVRIGAQPQHF. The CDR3 DNA follows: TGTGCCTGGAGTGTAAGGATTGGTGCTCAGCCCCAGCATTTT. Looking up the rest from reference TRBV30 and TRBJ1-5 gives the full variable domain: SQTIHQWPATLVQPVGSPLSLECTVEGTSNPNLYWYRQAAGRGLQLLFYSVGIGQISSEVPQNLSASRPQDRQFILSSKKLLLSDSGFYLCAWSVRIGAQPQHFGDGTRLSIL.